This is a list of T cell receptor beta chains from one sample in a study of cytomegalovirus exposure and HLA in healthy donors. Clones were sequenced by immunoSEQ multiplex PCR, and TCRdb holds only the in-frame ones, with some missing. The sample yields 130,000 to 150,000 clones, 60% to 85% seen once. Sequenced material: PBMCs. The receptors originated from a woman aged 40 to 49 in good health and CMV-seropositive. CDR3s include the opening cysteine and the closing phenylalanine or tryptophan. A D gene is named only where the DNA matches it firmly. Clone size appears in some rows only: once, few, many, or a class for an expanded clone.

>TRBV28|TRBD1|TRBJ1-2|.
TGTGCCAGCAGTTTGTACTCAGGGGGGAACTATGGCTACACCTTC
CASSLYSGGNYGYTF
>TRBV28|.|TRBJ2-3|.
TGTGCCAGCACCCCCGCAGGCCCGGGGGATACGCAGTATTTT
CASTPAGPGDTQYF
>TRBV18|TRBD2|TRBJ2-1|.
TGTGCCAGCTCACCACCGGGACTAGCGGGGGGGAATGAGCAGTTCTTC
CASSPPGLAGGNEQFF
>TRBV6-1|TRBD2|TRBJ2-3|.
TGTGCCAGCAGTGATCCGGGACTAGCGGCAGATACGCAGTATTTT
CASSDPGLAADTQYF
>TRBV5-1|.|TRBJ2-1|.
TGCGCCAGCAGCCCGGCGGCCAGTTCCTACAATGAGCAGTTCTTC
CASSPAASSYNEQFF
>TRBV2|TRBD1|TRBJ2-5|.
TGTGCCAGCAAAAGGCCGACAGGGGAAGAGACCCAGTACTTC
CASKRPTGEETQYF
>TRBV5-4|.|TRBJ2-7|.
TGTGCCAGCAGCTCGCCGGGTACCTACGAGCAGTACTTC
CASSSPGTYEQYF
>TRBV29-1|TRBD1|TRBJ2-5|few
TGCAGCGTCCGGGACAGGGGTTGGGAGACCCAGTACTTC
CSVRDRGWETQYF
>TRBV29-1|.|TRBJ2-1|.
TGCAGCGGGGCAAAACAGGGGACTGTGAAATCCTACAATGAGCAGTTCTTC
CSGAKQGTVKSYNEQFF
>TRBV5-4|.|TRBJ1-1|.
TGTGCCAGCAGGACAGACAACACTGAAGCTTTCTTT
CASRTDNTEAFF
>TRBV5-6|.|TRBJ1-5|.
TGTGCCAGCAGCTTGGGGCCTGGGACAACGGGACAGCCCCAGCATTTT
CASSLGPGTTGQPQHF
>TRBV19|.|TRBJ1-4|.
TGTGCCAGTCGACCTCCGACGGGGGGCAATGAAAAACTGTTTTTT
CASRPPTGGNEKLFF
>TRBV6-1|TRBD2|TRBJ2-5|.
TGTGCCAGCAGTAGACTAGCGGGTAGGGAAGAGACCCAGTACTTC
CASSRLAGREETQYF
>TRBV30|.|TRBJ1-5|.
TGTGCCTGGAGTGTAGGGGGTAATCAGCCCCAGCATTTT
CAWSVGGNQPQHF
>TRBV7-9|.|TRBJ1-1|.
TGTTCCAGCAGCCATGCCGGTGGGGGGGCGAGGACTGAAGCTTTCTTT
CSSSHAGGGARTEAFF
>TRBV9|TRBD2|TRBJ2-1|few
TGTGCCAGCAGCGTAGATGTAGCGGGGGGCACTGTAAGCTACAATGAGCAGTTCTTC
CASSVDVAGGTVSYNEQFF
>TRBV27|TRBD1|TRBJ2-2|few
TGTGCCAGCACTCCTTGGACAGGGGGCATCGCCGGGGAGCTGTTTTTT
CASTPWTGGIAGELFF
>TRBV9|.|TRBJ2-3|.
TGTGCCAGCAGCGATGGGGGGGCCCCAGATACGCAGTATTTT
CASSDGGAPDTQYF
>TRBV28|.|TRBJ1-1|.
TGTGCCAGCAGTCCCTACCGACAGTTAGCGAACACTGAAGCTTTCTTT
CASSPYRQLANTEAFF
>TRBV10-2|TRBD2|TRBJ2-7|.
TGCGCCAGCAGTGCAAGCGGGGGTCCCTACGAGCAGTACTTC
CASSASGGPYEQYF
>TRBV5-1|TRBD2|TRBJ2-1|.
TGCGCCAGCAGCTTAGGCGGGGGGTACTACAATGAGCAGTTCTTC
CASSLGGGYYNEQFF
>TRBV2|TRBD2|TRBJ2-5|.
TGTGCCAGCAGCCTGACTAGCGGGGGCAGGGGGGGAGAGACCCAGTACTTC
CASSLTSGGRGGETQYF
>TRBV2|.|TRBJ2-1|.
TGTGCCAGCAGTGAAAGGGGGGGACGGGCCTATGAGCAGTTCTTC
CASSERGGRAYEQFF
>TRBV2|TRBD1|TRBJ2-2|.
TGTGCCCTCGGAGGGACAGGGGGAACCGGGGAGCTGTTTTTT
CALGGTGGTGELFF
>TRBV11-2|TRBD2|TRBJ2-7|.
TGTGCCAGCAGCCAAGAGGTGCTAGCGGGGCACGAGCAGTACTTC
CASSQEVLAGHEQYF
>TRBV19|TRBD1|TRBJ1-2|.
TGTGCCAGTAGTGAGTCAGGGGGCAGTTATGGCTACACCTTC
CASSESGGSYGYTF
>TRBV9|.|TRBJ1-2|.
TGTGCCAGCAGCGCCGAGGACAGACATAACTATGGCTACACCTTC
CASSAEDRHNYGYTF
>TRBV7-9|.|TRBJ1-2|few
TGTGCCAGCAGCACGACAGGTTCTAACTATGGCTACACCTTC
CASSTTGSNYGYTF
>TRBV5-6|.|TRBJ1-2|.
TGTGCCAGCAGGGGGCAGGGAAGCCCCAATAGCTATGGCTACACCTTC
CASRGQGSPNSYGYTF
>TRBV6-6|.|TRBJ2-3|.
TGTGCCAGCAGCCACACAGATACGCAGTATTTT
CASSHTDTQYF
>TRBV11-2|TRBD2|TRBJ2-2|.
TGTGCCAGCAACAACCCGGGGAGGGGTGGGAACACCGGGGAGCTGTTTTTT
CASNNPGRGGNTGELFF
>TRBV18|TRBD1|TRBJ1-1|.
TGTGCCAGCTCACCTACGACAGGGGGGGGGAACACTGAAGCTTTCTTT
CASSPTTGGGNTEAFF
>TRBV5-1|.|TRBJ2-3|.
TGCGCCAGCAGCTTGGTACCCCTACAGGGTCAAGCGACAGATACGCAGTATTTT
CASSLVPLQGQATDTQYF
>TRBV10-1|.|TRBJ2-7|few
TGCGCCAGCAGGGAGTGGGACACCTTGCACGAGCAGTACTTC
CASREWDTLHEQYF
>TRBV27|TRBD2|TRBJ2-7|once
TGTGCCAGCAACCCTCGGGGGGTCGAGCAGTACTTC
CASNPRGVEQYF
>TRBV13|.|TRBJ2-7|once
TGTGCCAGCAGTTCCGGGACTGAACCCTACGAGCAGTACTTC
CASSSGTEPYEQYF
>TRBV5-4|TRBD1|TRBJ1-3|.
TGTGCCAGCAGCTTGACAGGGGACCGAAACACCATATATTTT
CASSLTGDRNTIYF
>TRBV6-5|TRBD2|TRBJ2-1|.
TGTGCCAGCAGTTTTAGCGGGGGCCAGATCTTC
CASSFSGGQIF
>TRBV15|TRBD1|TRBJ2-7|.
TGTGCCACCAGCAGTCCGCTCGTGACAGGGGGCTACGAGCAGTACTTC
CATSSPLVTGGYEQYF
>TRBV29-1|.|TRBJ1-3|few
TGCAGCGTCAAAGGGGGTACTGGAAACACCATATATTTT
CSVKGGTGNTIYF
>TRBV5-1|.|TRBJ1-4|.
TGCGCCAGCAGCTTGGGCATCCTGCAGGGGCCACGGGAAAAACTGTTTTTT
CASSLGILQGPREKLFF
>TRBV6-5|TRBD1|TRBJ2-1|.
TGTGCCAGCAGTTACGACAGGGTCTCCTACAATGAGCAGTTCTTC
CASSYDRVSYNEQFF
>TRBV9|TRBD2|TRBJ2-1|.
TGTGCCAGCAGCGTAGTAGGTAGCGGGGGGGCAGGTCTTGCTAATGAGCAGTTCTTC
CASSVVGSGGAGLANEQFF
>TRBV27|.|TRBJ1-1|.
TGTGCCAGCAGTTTATATAGGAACACTGAAGCTTTCTTT
CASSLYRNTEAFF
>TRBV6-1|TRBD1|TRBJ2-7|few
TGTGCCAGCAGTCGGGGACAGGGTTCCTACGAGCAGTACTTC
CASSRGQGSYEQYF
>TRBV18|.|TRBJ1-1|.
TGTGCCAGCTCACCCCACATCCGGGAACACACTGAAGCTTTCTTT
CASSPHIREHTEAFF
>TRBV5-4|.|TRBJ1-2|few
TGTGCCAGCAGCTTGGAAGGGGGAGGCTACACCTTC
CASSLEGGGYTF
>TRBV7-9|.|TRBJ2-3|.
TGTGCCAGCAGCCCTTCCTTTAGGACTATAGTCGATACGCAGTATTTT
CASSPSFRTIVDTQYF
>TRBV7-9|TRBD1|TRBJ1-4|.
TGTGCCAGCAGCTTAGGCAGGGGGCAGGAAAAACTGTTTTTT
CASSLGRGQEKLFF
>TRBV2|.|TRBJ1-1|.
TGTGCCAGCAGTGGCCAGGGCATGAACACTGAAGCTTTCTTT
CASSGQGMNTEAFF
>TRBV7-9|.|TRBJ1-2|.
TGTGCCAGCAGCTTATCAACAGTCCGTGCGCCCACCTTC
CASSLSTVRAPTF
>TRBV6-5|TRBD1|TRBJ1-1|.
TGTGCCAGCAGGGGACAGCTGAACACTGAAGCTTTCTTT
CASRGQLNTEAFF
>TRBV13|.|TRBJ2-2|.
TGTGCCAGTGGACAGATCAACACCGGGGAGCTGTTTTTT
CASGQINTGELFF
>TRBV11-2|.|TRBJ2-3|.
TGTGCCAGCAGCTTAGATTGGGGGCTTAGGGCAGATACGCAGTATTTT
CASSLDWGLRADTQYF
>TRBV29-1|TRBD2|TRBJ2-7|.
TGCAGCGCACGGGAGGGCAGCGAGCAGTACTTC
CSAREGSEQYF
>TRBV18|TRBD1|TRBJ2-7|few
TGTGCCAGCTCACCACCCGAGGGACAGGCAAATTCCTACGAGCAGTACTTC
CASSPPEGQANSYEQYF
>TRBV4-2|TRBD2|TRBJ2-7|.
TGTGCCAGCAGCCAAGACCCGGGACTAGGACCCTCATCTTCCTACGAGCAGTACTTC
CASSQDPGLGPSSSYEQYF
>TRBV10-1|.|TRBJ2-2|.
TGCGCCACCTATTATCGGCGGCGTTCGAACACCGGGGAGCTGTTTTTT
CATYYRRRSNTGELFF